This T cell receptor (beta chain) originates from a study of early T cells in non-severe SARS-CoV-2 infection. At the level of the study: Chains from this unsorted whole-blood bulk RNA could not be paired.

This clonotype was picked up many times. The CDR3 is 13 residues long. V was trimmed by 1 base and J by 6 bases, leaving 9 bases between them. TCRdb re-called the 5' RACE reads through MiXCR, storing one row per CDR3 protein. The sample gives some 96,000 distinct CDR3 sequences, around 14% of which show up once; approximately 2% is in the top ten. The receptor's source is an adult who was a healthcare worker with PCR-confirmed SARS-CoV-2 infection or an uninfected control (not recorded which). The sequenced sample was whole blood. The chain has TRBV12-3 or TRBV12-4 and TRBJ1-2; D perhaps matches TRBD1 (5 bases). Here the CDR3 DNA reads TGTGCCAGCAGTTTAGAGGGACGGAATGGCTACACCTTC. It is translated as CASSLEGRNGYTF.